A selection of T cell receptor beta chains follows, all from one sample in a study of blood T cell repertoires in COVID-19. Produced via immunoSEQ multiplex PCR; TCRdb's table is partial and in-frame only. The repertoire consists of 180,000 or so clones, with around 79% occurring once and the leading ten covering 8% to 13%. The sample taken for sequencing was PBMCs or T cells enriched from blood (not recorded which). These receptors came from a man aged 45-65 years who had recovered from COVID-19. Each CDR3 is given with its conserved first and last residue. A D gene is named only where the DNA matches it firmly. The listing skips clone size in some rows; elsewhere it reads once, few, many or a size class.

clone size | J gene | V gene | D gene | CDR3 DNA | CDR3 protein
. | TRBJ2-7 | TRBV27 | TRBD2 | TGTGCCAGCAGTCCACACTCTAGCGGGAGGTACGAGCAGTACTTC | CASSPHSSGRYEQYF
. | TRBJ2-7 | TRBV5-6 | TRBD1 | TGTGCCAGCAGGTTACAGGGGCCCTTAATCGAGCAGTACTTC | CASRLQGPLIEQYF
. | TRBJ2-3 | TRBV28 | . | TGTGCCAGCCCTCCCGAGGACTATCTGAGCACAGATACGCAGTATTTT | CASPPEDYLSTDTQYF
once | TRBJ2-3 | TRBV28 | . | TGTGCCAGCAAGGGGACTGACAGCACAGATACGCAGTATTTT | CASKGTDSTDTQYF
. | TRBJ2-5 | TRBV7-3 | TRBD2 | TGTGCCAGCAGCCAGACTAGCGGGGGGGCTCGGGAGACCCAGTACTTC | CASSQTSGGARETQYF
. | TRBJ2-2 | TRBV9 | . | TGTGCCAGCAGCGTTCGGGACGGAGGGAAAAACACCGGGGAGCTGTTTTTT | CASSVRDGGKNTGELFF
. | TRBJ2-3 | TRBV6-5 | . | TGTGCCAGCAGTTATCGGGAGACGCAGTATTTT | CASSYRETQYF
. | TRBJ1-5 | TRBV6-5 | . | TGTGCCAGCGGGCAGGGTATGAGCAATCAGCCCCAGCATTTT | CASGQGMSNQPQHF
. | TRBJ2-3 | TRBV5-1 | TRBD1 | TGCGCCAGCAGCCCGGGGCTTCAGGGGGCGAGGCCTAGCACAGATACGCAGTATTTT | CASSPGLQGARPSTDTQYF
. | TRBJ1-2 | TRBV20-1 | TRBD1 | TGCAGTGCTAGTTTTTGGGGACAGTCAGCTAACTATGGCTACACCTTC | CSASFWGQSANYGYTF
. | TRBJ2-7 | TRBV28 | TRBD1 | TGTGCCAGCAGTTCCGGACAGGGGGCGTTTTACGAGCAGTACTTC | CASSSGQGAFYEQYF
. | TRBJ2-1 | TRBV27 | TRBD2 | TGTGCCAGCAACTGGGCTAGCGGGAGTAGACCCTACAATGAGCAGTTCTTC | CASNWASGSRPYNEQFF
. | TRBJ2-1 | TRBV5-1 | TRBD2 | TGCGCCAGCAGCTTTACTAGCGGGGGCTACAATGAGCAGTTCTTC | CASSFTSGGYNEQFF
once | TRBJ2-5 | TRBV5-8 | TRBD2 | TGTGCCAGCAGCCCCGAGCGGGAGAAAGAGACCCAGTACTTC | CASSPEREKETQYF
. | TRBJ2-3 | TRBV11-3 | . | TGTGCCAGCAGCTCCGCATACCAGGGTACGCAGTATTTT | CASSSAYQGTQYF